Each of the 22 T cell receptor beta chains below was sequenced from the same sample in a study of identical twins. TCRdb recomputed calls from the 5' RACE reads with MiXCR, one row per CDR3 protein. The table includes 1.5 million to 2 million distinct CDR3 sequences, around 29% detected once. The sequenced material came from cord blood. The receptors were gathered from a newborn girl in good health.

As regards this clonotype: Since a much larger clone is just one base distant, this may be a read error. This chain uses TRBV29-1 with TRBJ2-5; D may be TRBD1 or TRBD2 (5 bases each). The CDR3 consists of 13 residues. The germline V gene has CDR1 SQVTM and CDR2 ANQGSEA. Trimming removed 0 bases at V and 11 bases at J, with 16 bases between. The chain's CDR3 is CSVEDLRGDEQYF. The CDR3 region has the DNA TGCAGCGTTGAAGATCTTAGGGGAGATGAGCAGTACTTC.

This clonotype was observed many times. V gene TRBV4-2 combines with J gene TRBJ1-2, with D possibly TRBD1 on 5 matching bases. Germline V gene sequence: CDR1 LGHNA, CDR2 YNFKEQ. V lost 0 bases, J lost 2 bases, and 10 bases lay in between. CDR3 length: 15 residues. The CDR3 is CASSQDRRANYGYTF. The CDR3 nucleotides are TGTGCCAGCAGCCAAGATCGCAGGGCCAACTATGGCTACACCTTC.

J is TRBJ2-5 and V is TRBV6-5; TRBD2 matches at 7 bases. The CDR3 length is 15 residues. Germline CDR1 MNHEY, CDR2 SVGAGI. V shed 2 bases and J 11 bases; nucleotides not matched to a gene: 14. The CDR3 is CASSYGASGYNEQYF. Written as DNA, the CDR3 is TGTGCCAGCAGTTACGGGGCTAGCGGCTACAATGAGCAGTACTTC.

This clonotype turned up a few times. The chain couples TRBV2 to TRBJ1-4; 8 nucleotides line up with TRBD1. CDR3 length equals 15 residues. V lost 2 bases, J lost 10 bases, and 9 bases stayed unmatched. Per germline, CDR1 SNHLY and CDR2 FYNNEI. The CDR3 bases are TGTGCCAGCAGTGAAATGCCAGGGGGCACCACAAAACTGTTTTTT. Its protein product is CASSEMPGGTTKLFF.

J is TRBJ2-4 and V is TRBV5-5; 11 bases match TRBD2. V lost 4 bases and J lost 5; bases outside the gene matches: 11. CDR1 and CDR2 from the germline V gene are SGHKS and YYEKEE (reference sequence). The CDR3 covers 17 residues. CDR3 sequence (DNA): TGTGCCAGCAGCCCCGTGCGGCTAGCGGGGGGTCAAAACATTCAGTACTTC. Amino acids: CASSPVRLAGGQNIQYF.

The gene calls are TRBV4-1 and TRBJ2-1; perhaps TRBD2 as D (6 bases). Germline CDR1 reads MGHRA; CDR2 reads YSYEKL. CDR3 size: 17 residues. V lost 2 bases, J lost 2 bases, and 16 bases lay in between. The CDR3 DNA reads as TGCGCCAGCAGCCAAAATCCTCTAGCGCGGGCCTACAATGAGCAGTTCTTC. It specifies CASSQNPLARAYNEQFF.

This clonotype was seen a handful of times. The J gene is TRBJ2-1, the V gene TRBV9, with 9 bases fitting TRBD2. Per germline, CDR1 SGDLS and CDR2 YYNGEE. This CDR3 contains 16 residues. J gave up 0 bases and V 0 bases, and 1 base lay outside the gene matches. The CDR3 bases are TGTGCCAGCAGCGTAGAGGGACTAGCCTCCTACAATGAGCAGTTCTTC. Translating gives CASSVEGLASYNEQFF.

Concerning this clonotype itself: Sequence at one end of the junction differs from germline and may be a read error. V usage is TRBV3-1 and J usage is TRBJ2-3; 11 bases line up with TRBD2. This CDR3 contains 16 residues. Germline values: CDR1 LGHDT, CDR2 YNNKEL (reference sequence). The CDR3 DNA is TGTGCCGGCAGCCAAGATCTAGCGGGAGGTACAGATACGCAGTATTTT. This codes for CAGSQDLAGGTDTQYF.

V and J are TRBV11-2 and TRBJ2-3; TRBD2 aligns across 9 bases. V lost 1 base and J lost 3; bases outside the gene matches: 8. Germline CDR1 reads SGHAT; CDR2 reads FQNNGV. The CDR3 has 17 residues. This CDR3 reads CASSLGALAGPTDTQYF. DNA of the CDR3: TGTGCCAGCAGCTTAGGGGCACTAGCGGGTCCTACAGATACGCAGTATTTT.

A few counts support this clonotype. Here the CDR3 reads CASSPWTGRVQYF. Written as DNA, the CDR3 is TGTGCCAGCAGCCCATGGACAGGGCGAGTTCAGTACTTC. The chain carries TRBV9 and TRBJ2-4, with 8 bases that match TRBD1. Germline CDR1 reads SGDLS; CDR2 reads YYNGEE. V shed 4 bases, J shed 11 bases, and the junction held 8 bases outside the gene matches. The CDR3 runs to 13 residues. Using reference TRBV9 and TRBJ2-4 for the parts outside the CDR3, the full variable domain is DSGVTQTPKHLITATGQRVTLRCSPRSGDLSVYWYQQSLDQGLQFLIQYYNGEERAKGNILERFSAQQFPDLHSELNLSSLELGDSALYFCASSPWTGRVQYFGAGTRLSVL.

This clonotype was detected a few times. This sequence joins TRBV14 and TRBJ2-1; a possible D gene is TRBD2 (5 bases). The V gene lost 1 base and the J gene lost 4 bases, with 14 bases spanning the gap. The CDR3 consists of 16 residues. Per germline, CDR1 SGHDN and CDR2 FVKESK. CDR3 in DNA: TGTGCCAGCAGCCAAGCCCGCGGGTTATCATACAATGAGCAGTTCTTC. It yields the protein CASSQARGLSYNEQFF. The whole variable domain, filled in from reference TRBV14 and TRBJ2-1, reads EAGVTQFPSHSVIEKGQTVTLRCDPISGHDNLYWYRRVMGKEIKFLLHFVKESKQDESGMPNNRFLAERTGGTYSTLKVQPAELEDSGVYFCASSQARGLSYNEQFFGPGTRLTVL.

This sequence joins TRBV3-1 and TRBJ2-7, with 9 bases fitting TRBD2. Losses at the gene ends were 2 bases for V and 0 bases for J; bases not matched to a gene: 5. This CDR3 spans 16 amino acids. Per germline, CDR1 LGHDT and CDR2 YNNKEL (reference sequence). CDR3 coding DNA: TGTGCCAGCAGCCAATGGACTAGCGCGAGCTCCTACGAGCAGTACTTC. Protein sequence: CASSQWTSASSYEQYF.

For the CDR3, the DNA is TGTGCCAGCAGTTACAGGGGAATCGGGGGCTACACCTTC. It yields the protein CASSYRGIGGYTF. This chain links TRBV6-5 with TRBJ1-2; maybe TRBD1 (5 bases). The CDR3 extends over 13 amino acids. Germline CDR1 MNHEY, CDR2 SVGAGI. V shed 2 bases and J shed 8 bases, with 12 bases lying between them.

The chain recombines TRBV6-5 with TRBJ2-3; D possibly matches TRBD1 or TRBD2 (5 bases each). The CDR3 contains 16 residues. Germline CDR1 and CDR2: MNHEY and SVGAGI. Trimming left V 5 bases short and J 6 bases short, with 21 bases between. The CDR3 sequence is CASSTQTAGSGDTQYF. The CDR3 nucleotides are TGTGCCAGCAGTACCCAAACCGCAGGGTCGGGGGATACGCAGTATTTT.

The gene calls are TRBV6-5 and TRBJ1-5, with 7 nucleotides matching TRBD1. The CDR3 sequence is 15 residues long. Germline values: CDR1 MNHEY, CDR2 SVGAGI. V shed 6 bases and J 5 bases; nucleotides not matched to a gene: 10. The CDR3 loop reads CASRRDRVGDQPQHF. CDR3 nucleotide sequence: TGTGCCAGCAGACGCGACAGGGTGGGAGATCAGCCCCAGCATTTT.

This clonotype appeared a few times. The chain links TRBV7-2 to TRBJ1-6; TRBD1 is a possible D gene (6 bases). The CDR3 has 16 amino acids. Trimming cost V 4 bases and J 4 bases, with 14 bases left between them. Germline V gene sequence: CDR1 SGHTA, CDR2 FQGNSA. CDR3 sequence: CASSSPKQGYNSPLHF. The CDR3 region has the DNA TGTGCCAGCAGCTCGCCAAAACAGGGTTATAATTCACCCCTCCACTTT.

At least ten counts were recorded for this clonotype. The chain has TRBV3-1 and TRBJ2-5; 7 bases fit TRBD2. The V and J ends lost 7 bases and 1 base, in that order; junction bases with no gene match: 12. Germline V gives CDR1 LGHDT, CDR2 YNNKEL (reference sequence). This CDR3 has 16 amino acids. This CDR3 is CASTKSGTTSQETQYF. In DNA form, the CDR3 reads TGTGCCAGCACCAAAAGCGGGACTACTTCCCAAGAGACCCAGTACTTC.

The sample holds a few counts of this clonotype. The chain uses TRBV5-1 and TRBJ1-1; possible D gene TRBD1, 6 bases. The V and J ends lost 5 bases and 2 bases respectively, with 19 bases between them. The CDR3 is 16 residues long. CDR1 and CDR2 (germline): SGHRS, YFSETQ. CDR3 sequence reads: CASRLGGRGTNTEAFF. For the CDR3, the DNA is TGCGCCAGCAGGCTGGGGGGGCGCGGTACAAACACTGAAGCTTTCTTT.

The V call is TRBV7-6, the J call TRBJ2-1, with 8 bases lining up with TRBD2. CDR3 size: 18 residues. Germline assignment: CDR1 SGHVS and CDR2 FNYEAQ. The V and J ends lost 2 bases and 7 bases, in that order; junction bases with no gene match: 16. The DNA for the CDR3 is TGTGCCAGCAGCTTAAGTCCAGGAGCTGGACTAGCCCTTAATGAGCAGTTCTTC. Its protein is CASSLSPGAGLALNEQFF.

Worth noting for this clonotype: Germline is not matched at one junction end, which may reflect a read error. The chain has TRBV28 and TRBJ1-2; TRBD1 might be the D (5 bases). CDR3 length: 16 amino acids. The germline V gene encodes CDR1 MDHEN and CDR2 SYDVKM. The CDR3, as DNA: TGTGCCAACAGTGCCCAGGTGGGGGGGTACTACTATGGCTACACCTTC. The encoded protein is CANSAQVGGYYYGYTF.

This clonotype was recorded at least ten times. The germline gene is not matched at one end of the junction; a read error may be the cause. The J gene is TRBJ2-7, the V gene TRBV4-1; D uncertain. The CDR3 is 13 residues long. Germline CDR1 reads MGHRA; CDR2 reads YSYEKL. As DNA, the CDR3 is TGTGCCAGCAGCCAGGCTAGCTCCTACGAGCAGTACTTC. Translating it yields CASSQASSYEQYF.

This clonotype was counted between two and nine times. The chain combines TRBV5-1 with TRBJ2-1; 13 bases agree with TRBD2. The CDR3 is 17 residues long. The V gene's germline CDR1 is SGHRS and CDR2 YFSETQ. The V gene end was trimmed by 4 bases and the J gene end by 2 bases; junction bases not matched to a gene: 6. CDR3 loop: CASSMGLAGRAYNEQFF. In nucleotides, the CDR3 is TGCGCCAGCAGCATGGGACTAGCGGGAAGGGCCTACAATGAGCAGTTCTTC.